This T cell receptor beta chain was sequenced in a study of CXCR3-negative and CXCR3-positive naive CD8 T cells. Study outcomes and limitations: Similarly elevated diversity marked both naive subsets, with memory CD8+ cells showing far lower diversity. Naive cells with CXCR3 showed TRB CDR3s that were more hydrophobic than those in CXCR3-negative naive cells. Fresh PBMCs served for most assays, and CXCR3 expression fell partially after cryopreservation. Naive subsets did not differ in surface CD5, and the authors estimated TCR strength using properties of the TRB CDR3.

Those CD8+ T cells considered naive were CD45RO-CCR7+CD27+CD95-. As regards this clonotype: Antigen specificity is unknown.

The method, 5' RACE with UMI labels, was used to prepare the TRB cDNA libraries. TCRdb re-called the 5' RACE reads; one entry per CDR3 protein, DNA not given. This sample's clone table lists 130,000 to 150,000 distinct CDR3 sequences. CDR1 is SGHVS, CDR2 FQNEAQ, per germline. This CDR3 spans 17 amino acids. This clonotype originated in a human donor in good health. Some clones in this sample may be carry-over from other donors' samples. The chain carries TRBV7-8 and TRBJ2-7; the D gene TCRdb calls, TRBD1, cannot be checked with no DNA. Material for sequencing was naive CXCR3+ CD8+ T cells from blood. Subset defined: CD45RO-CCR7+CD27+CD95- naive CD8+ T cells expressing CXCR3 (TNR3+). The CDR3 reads CASSLGGSGSMVYEQYF.